This T cell receptor beta chain was identified during a study of cytomegalovirus exposure and HLA in healthy donors. Overall study findings and caveats: There were over 150 TCR beta chains listed as cytomegalovirus-associated.

At collection, donors were nominally healthy, but unrecorded immune exposures were probable. There are 14 residues in the CDR3. The germline CDR1 and CDR2 sequences are SGHRS and YFSETQ. V dropped 4 bases and J dropped 0 bases, with 10 bases sitting between them. This clone was seen more than once but under ten times. The antigen remains unidentified. The primer mix had 60 Vbeta and 13 Jbeta primers. Sequencing used immunoSEQ multiplex PCR; TCRdb keeps in-frame clones, though not all of them. The sample records hundreds of thousands of clones, around four fifths being singletons. This clonotype originated in a woman aged 40 to 50 in good health and CMV-seronegative. Sequences were obtained from PBMCs. The rearrangement joins TRBV5-1 to TRBJ1-1; TRBD1 might be the D (6 bases). CDR3 protein: CASSQGFLNTEAFF. CDR3 nucleotide sequence: TGCGCCAGCAGCCAGGGGTTCCTGAACACTGAAGCTTTCTTT. The entire variable domain, with the rest obtained from reference TRBV5-1 and TRBJ1-1, is as follows: KAGVTQTPRYLIKTRGQQVTLSCSPISGHRSVSWYQQTPGQGLQFLFEYFSETQRNKGNFPGRFSGRQFSNSRSEMNVSTLELGDSALYLCASSQGFLNTEAFFGQGTRLTVV.